This T cell receptor beta chain was recorded in a study of T cells after posttransplantation cyclophosphamide. Overall study results and limits: Recipient CMV seropositivity and CMV reactivation strongly tracked TRB clonality. Blood and skin or GI T cell repertoires showed limited TRB overlap. Donor CD8+ memory clones often dominated recipient blood repertoires at later times.

Germline assignment: CDR1 SNHLY and CDR2 FYNNEI. The CDR3 sequence is 12 residues long. Trimming removed 8 bases from V and 9 bases from J, with 14 bases in between. On this clone itself: Its specificity is unknown.

Assay: immunoSEQ multiplex PCR; the TCRdb copy retains only in-frame clones and omits some. The sample shows approximately 52,000 clones, around 84% of them seen only once. This sequence joins TRBV2 and TRBJ2-1, with a possible D match to TRBD2 (6 bases). Material for sequencing was PBMCs. This receptor was taken from a man under 40 with a blood cancer, CMV-positive, and with a related stem cell donor. The CDR3, as DNA: TGTGCCAGCCGCAGTGAGGGAGGTGAGCAGTTCTTC. It codes for CASRSEGGEQFF.